This TCR beta chain was recorded in a study of T cell changes during pregnancy in multiple sclerosis. Sequenced by immunoSEQ multiplex PCR; TCRdb stores in-frame clones only, minus some. The sample records about 40,000 clones, roughly 90% being singletons. The CDR3 extends over 12 amino acids. Germline values: CDR1 MNHNY, CDR2 SVGAGI (reference sequence). The ends were cut back, 11 bases at V and 7 bases at J, with 17 bases in the middle. Sequencing was performed on CD4+ T cells from peripheral blood mononuclear cells, taken in the third trimester of pregnancy. The chain carries TRBV6-6 and TRBJ1-1; D gene unclear. The sequence was collected from a female donor with multiple sclerosis, enrolled in a pregnancy study. The CDR3 spells CAAHTPGSEAFF. The CDR3 nucleotides read TGTGCCGCCCACACCCCGGGGAGTGAAGCTTTCTTT.